The 30 T cell receptor beta chains reported below all come from one sample, sequenced in a study of patients and donors after allogeneic stem cell transplantation. Each CDR3 protein is one row after TCRdb ran MiXCR on the RT-PCR reads. The sample lists 930 or so distinct CDR3 sequences, 40% seen once, with around a third in the top ten. The sample taken for sequencing was blood, either unsorted or a sorted T cell fraction (not recorded which). These receptors came from a human donor who was either an allogeneic HSCT recipient or a stem cell or donor lymphocyte infusion donor (not recorded which). It is not recorded whose cells these are; they may come from a transplant donor.

This clonotype is judged large (0.1 to 1%). The gene calls are TRBV6-2 or TRBV6-3 and TRBJ1-2; D gene ambiguous. The CDR3 loop spans 11 amino acids. In germline, CDR1 is MNHEY, CDR2 SVGEGT. Trimming took off 4 bases at V and 4 bases at J, with 4 bases between the two ends. The CDR3 nucleotides are TGTGCCAGCAGTTGGGTCTATGGCTACACCTTC. Protein: CASSWVYGYTF.

The chain recombines TRBV3-1 with TRBJ2-7; D gene ambiguous. V dropped 5 bases and J dropped 3 bases, with 8 bases sitting between them. Germline V CDR1 and CDR2: LGHDT, YNNKEL (reference sequence). CDR3 size: 12 residues. CDR3 bases: TGTGCCAGCAGCAGGTGGGGCTACGAGCAGTACTTC. Its translation: CASSRWGYEQYF.

In nucleotides, the CDR3 is TGTGCCAGCAGCCCTGACAGAGCCAAAAACATTCAGTACTTC. This codes for CASSPDRAKNIQYF. The rearrangement links TRBV4-2 to TRBJ2-4, with D possibly TRBD1 on 5 matching bases. Per the germline V gene, CDR1 is LGHNA and CDR2 is YNFKEQ. The CDR3 is 14 residues long. Trimming shortened V by 4 bases and J by 0 bases, and 7 bases separated the two germline ends.

The chain employs TRBV7-9 and TRBJ2-7, with 7 bases matching TRBD1. The germline V gene encodes CDR1 SEHNR and CDR2 FQNEAQ (reference sequence). This CDR3 is built from 14 residues. J was trimmed by 5 bases and V by 5 bases; bases with no gene match: 9. The chain's CDR3 is CASSTDRLTNEQYF. CDR3 nucleotide sequence: TGTGCCAGCAGCACGGACAGGCTTACGAACGAGCAGTACTTC.

This clonotype was picked up a small number of times. One end of the junction does not line up with germline, which may come from a read error. DNA for the CDR3: TGTGCCAGCAGCTTTATCACGGGACAGGCTTTC. Translating gives CASSFITGQAF. The chain employs TRBV5-5 and TRBJ2-7; 8 nucleotides align to TRBD1. Germline CDR1 SGHKS, CDR2 YYEKEE (reference sequence). The length of the CDR3 is 11 residues.

The rearrangement joins TRBV6-2 or TRBV6-3 to TRBJ2-2; D uncertain. Germline V gene sequence: CDR1 MNHEY, CDR2 SVGEGT. The CDR3 contains 11 residues. The V end lost 6 bases, the J end lost 5 bases, and 4 bases lay between the germline ends. CDR3 DNA: TGTGCCAGCAGAGATACCGGGGAGCTGTTTTTT. It codes for CASRDTGELFF.

This clonotype is large within its sample. The V gene is TRBV7-9, the J gene TRBJ1-4; 7 nucleotides line up with TRBD1. The CDR3 sequence is 15 residues long. CDR1 and CDR2 from the germline V gene are SEHNR and FQNEAQ (reference sequence). J gave up 6 bases and V 5 bases, and 9 bases lay outside the gene matches. This chain's CDR3 is CASSQRTGSHEKLFF. DNA for the CDR3: TGTGCCAGCAGCCAACGGACAGGTTCCCATGAAAAACTGTTTTTT.

The chain joins TRBV7-2 to TRBJ2-3; D call uncertain. Trimming took off 4 bases at V and 6 bases at J, with 11 bases between the two ends. CDR3 length equals 13 residues. Germline CDR1 SGHTA, CDR2 FQGNSA. CDR3 DNA: TGTGCCAGCAGCTCCTCCCTAGGGGATACGCAGTATTTT. This codes for CASSSSLGDTQYF.

The table lists this clonotype with a few counts. The chain couples TRBV7-8 to TRBJ2-2, with TRBD2 as a possible D gene (6 bases). CDR1 and CDR2 from the germline V gene are SGHVS and FQNEAQ. This CDR3 spans 16 amino acids. Trimming pared 1 base from V and 4 bases from J, leaving 13 bases between. DNA for the CDR3: TGTGCCAGCAGCTTAGGGGGGGATCGAGGCACCGGGGAGCTGTTTTTT. Protein product: CASSLGGDRGTGELFF.

CDR3 in DNA: TGTGCCAGCACCCCATCGGGGAGGACCTACAATGAGCAGTTCTTC. It translates to CASTPSGRTYNEQFF. The chain joins TRBV2 to TRBJ2-1; a possible D gene is TRBD2 (6 bases). V shed 7 bases and J shed 2 bases, with 15 bases lying between them. CDR1 SNHLY and CDR2 FYNNEI come from the germline V gene. This CDR3 has 15 amino acids.

This clonotype was seen a handful of times. V gene TRBV6-2 or TRBV6-3 combines with J gene TRBJ2-7, with D possibly called TRBD1 or TRBD2 (5 bases each). The germline gives CDR1 MNHEY, CDR2 SVGEGT. The CDR3 has 14 residues. Trimming shortened V by 2 bases and J by 6 bases, and 14 bases separated the two germline ends. The CDR3 DNA sequence: TGTGCCAGCAGTTACGTGCAGGGTGGGAGCGAGCAGTACTTC. Its translation is CASSYVQGGSEQYF.

The V call is TRBV11-3, the J call TRBJ1-1, with 7 bases that match TRBD1. The CDR3 is 15 amino acids. Germline V lookup: CDR1 SGHNT, CDR2 YENEEA. The V gene end was trimmed by 4 bases and the J gene end by 6 bases; junction bases not matched to a gene: 11. The CDR3 DNA follows: TGTGCCAGCAGCTCGATACAGGGGAGTCGCGCTGAAGCTTTCTTT. It translates to CASSSIQGSRAEAFF.

The CDR3 is CASSLDPQDEQYF. The DNA of the CDR3 is TGCGCCAGCAGTCTCGACCCCCAGGACGAGCAGTACTTC. The chain carries TRBV5-1 and TRBJ2-7; D gene uncertain. With 5 bases removed from V and 5 bases from J, the gap between germline ends came to 14 bases. This CDR3 is 13 amino acids long. The V gene's germline CDR1 is SGHRS and CDR2 YFSETQ.

The chain links TRBV4-2 to TRBJ2-7; tentative D call: TRBD2 (6 bases). The germline V gene has CDR1 LGHNA and CDR2 YNFKEQ. The CDR3 has 14 amino acids. Trimming pared 2 bases from V and 0 bases from J, leaving 8 bases between. The CDR3 loop is CASSQIADSYEQYF. In DNA, the CDR3 is TGTGCCAGCAGCCAAATAGCGGACTCCTACGAGCAGTACTTC.

The chain has TRBV24-1 and TRBJ2-3; no firm D call. Germline lookup yields CDR1 KGHDR and CDR2 SFDVKD. Trimming took 1 base from V and 6 from J, leaving 13 bases between them. The CDR3 loop spans 15 amino acids. CDR3 in DNA: TGTGCCACCAGTGATTTATCCCCCGGAAGGGATACGCAGTATTTT. This gives the protein CATSDLSPGRDTQYF.

The genes are TRBV28 and TRBJ2-1; TRBD1 matches 8 bases. The CDR3 covers 15 residues. Germline values: CDR1 MDHEN, CDR2 SYDVKM. Trimming removed 6 bases from V and 8 bases from J; junction bases left unmatched: 12. The CDR3 protein is CASRPDREDRDEQFF. The CDR3 DNA is TGTGCCAGCAGACCGGACAGGGAGGATCGGGATGAGCAGTTCTTC.

The V gene is TRBV7-2, the J gene TRBJ1-2; 12 bases line up with TRBD1. The germline V gene encodes CDR1 SGHTA and CDR2 FQGNSA. The junction had 4 bases not matched to a gene; V was cut back by 5 bases and J by 6 bases. The CDR3 totals 14 residues. The CDR3 DNA follows: TGTGCCAGCAGCACCCGGGACAGGGGGCATGGCTACACCTTC. Translation gives CASSTRDRGHGYTF. The full variable domain, completed using reference TRBV7-2 and TRBJ1-2, is GAGVSQSPSNKVTEKGKDVELRCDPISGHTALYWYRQSLGQGLEFLIYFQGNSAPDKSGLPSDRFSAERTGGSVSTLTIQRTQQEDSAVYLCASSTRDRGHGYTFGSGTRLTVV.

The CDR3 bases are TGCGCCAGCAGCTTGGGGCAGGTCACAGATACGCAGTATTTT. This gives the protein CASSLGQVTDTQYF. This sequence joins TRBV5-1 and TRBJ2-3; no reliable D call. V was cut by 0 bases and J by 2 bases, with 7 bases left in between. Germline CDR1 reads SGHRS; CDR2 reads YFSETQ. This CDR3 is built from 14 residues.

This rearrangement joins TRBV2 to TRBJ1-2; a possible D gene is TRBD1 (5 bases). The CDR3 contains 15 residues. V dropped 6 bases and J dropped 2 bases, with 16 bases sitting between them. The germline CDR1 and CDR2 sequences are SNHLY and FYNNEI. Here the CDR3 reads CASSRRDGSNYGYTF. CDR3 in DNA: TGTGCCAGCAGCCGAAGGGACGGCTCAAACTATGGCTACACCTTC.

There are a few counts of this clonotype. The chain recombines TRBV9 with TRBJ2-7; 8 nucleotides align to TRBD1. Germline V lookup: CDR1 SGDLS, CDR2 YYNGEE. V shed 8 bases, J shed 2 bases, and the junction held 6 bases outside the gene matches. This CDR3 spans 13 amino acids. CDR3 in DNA: TGTGCCAGGGTTGGACAGGGCGCCTACGAGCAGTACTTC. Residues: CARVGQGAYEQYF.

This clonotype was counted a few times. This chain links TRBV20-1 with TRBJ2-3; D uncertain. This CDR3 comprises 14 residues. V was trimmed by 0 bases and J by 6 bases, leaving 13 bases between them. Germline V gene lookup returns CDR1 DFQATT and CDR2 SNEGSKA (reference sequence). In DNA form, the CDR3 reads TGCAGTGCTAGAGATAGAGTAGCTTGGGATACGCAGTATTTT. It is translated as CSARDRVAWDTQYF.

V is TRBV19 and J is TRBJ2-1; 7 bases match TRBD2. This CDR3 contains 13 residues. With V trimmed by 6 bases and J by 9 bases, 8 bases remained unmatched. Looked up from germline, CDR1 is LNHDA and CDR2 is SQIVND (reference sequence). The CDR3 spells CASRISSGGEQFF. In DNA, the CDR3 is TGTGCCAGTAGGATATCATCGGGAGGTGAGCAGTTCTTC.

The chain uses TRBV11-2 and TRBJ2-5; D is undetermined. This CDR3 has 12 amino acids. Trimming pared 2 bases from V and 5 bases from J, leaving 6 bases between. CDR1 and CDR2 from the germline V gene are SGHAT and FQNNGV. In DNA form, the CDR3 reads TGTGCCAGCAGCTTAATCTACGAGACCCAGTACTTC. It encodes CASSLIYETQYF.

The J gene is TRBJ2-7, the V gene TRBV6-6, with a tentative D call TRBD2 (5 bases). Trimming shortened V by 5 bases and J by 6 bases, and 14 bases separated the two germline ends. The CDR3 contains 13 residues. The germline V gene has CDR1 MNHNY and CDR2 SVGAGI (reference sequence). CDR3 DNA: TGTGCCAGCAGTCCCCGACATGGAGGCGAGCAGTACTTC. It specifies CASSPRHGGEQYF.

V usage is TRBV5-1 and J usage is TRBJ2-2, with D possibly being TRBD1 (6 bases). From germline, CDR1 is SGHRS and CDR2 YFSETQ. The CDR3 consists of 14 residues. Trimming took 4 bases from V and 6 from J, leaving 13 bases between them. The CDR3 protein is CASSRDRFSGELFF. The CDR3 region has the DNA TGCGCCAGCAGCCGAGACAGGTTCTCCGGGGAGCTGTTTTTT.

This clonotype was observed a handful of times. The chain carries TRBV27 and TRBJ1-6; D is undetermined. From germline, CDR1 is MNHEY and CDR2 SMNVEV (reference sequence). Trimming pared 3 bases from V and 10 bases from J, leaving 10 bases between. This CDR3 has 13 amino acids. The DNA for the CDR3 is TGTGCCAGCAGTTTTCGGGGAGGGTCACCCCTCCACTTT. Translation: CASSFRGGSPLHF.

V gene TRBV6-2 or TRBV6-3 combines with J gene TRBJ2-7; D perhaps matches TRBD2 (5 bases). With 0 bases removed from V and 7 bases from J, the gap between germline ends came to 13 bases. The CDR3 spans 14 residues. Looked up from germline, CDR1 is MNHEY and CDR2 is SVGEGT. For the CDR3, the DNA is TGTGCCAGCAGTTACTCGAGCGGCAGGACGGAGCAGTACTTC. It yields the protein CASSYSSGRTEQYF.

The chain joins TRBV28 to TRBJ2-6; D call uncertain. The CDR3 covers 14 residues. Germline V lookup: CDR1 MDHEN, CDR2 SYDVKM. Between the trimmed V and J ends, which lost 4 bases and 0 bases, there was a span of 4 bases. DNA for the CDR3: TGTGCCAGCAGTTACGTCTCTGGGGCCAACGTCCTGACTTTC. Its protein is CASSYVSGANVLTF.

The chain uses TRBV5-1 and TRBJ2-1, with 7 positions matching TRBD2. Germline values: CDR1 SGHRS, CDR2 YFSETQ. J lost 9 bases, V lost 6 bases, and 9 bases had no gene match. This CDR3 region has 13 residues. As DNA, the CDR3 is TGCGCCAGCACCTCGGGGGGAGGTGGTGAGCAGTTCTTC. This translates into CASTSGGGGEQFF.

There are a few counts of this clonotype. This sequence joins TRBV19 and TRBJ2-1; 8 positions match TRBD2. Germline V CDR1 and CDR2: LNHDA, SQIVND (reference sequence). This CDR3 contains 14 residues. The V gene end was trimmed by 7 bases and the J gene end by 6 bases; junction bases not matched to a gene: 8. Here the CDR3 reads CASTSGTRINEQFF. CDR3 nucleotide sequence: TGTGCCAGTACCTCCGGGACTAGGATCAATGAGCAGTTCTTC.